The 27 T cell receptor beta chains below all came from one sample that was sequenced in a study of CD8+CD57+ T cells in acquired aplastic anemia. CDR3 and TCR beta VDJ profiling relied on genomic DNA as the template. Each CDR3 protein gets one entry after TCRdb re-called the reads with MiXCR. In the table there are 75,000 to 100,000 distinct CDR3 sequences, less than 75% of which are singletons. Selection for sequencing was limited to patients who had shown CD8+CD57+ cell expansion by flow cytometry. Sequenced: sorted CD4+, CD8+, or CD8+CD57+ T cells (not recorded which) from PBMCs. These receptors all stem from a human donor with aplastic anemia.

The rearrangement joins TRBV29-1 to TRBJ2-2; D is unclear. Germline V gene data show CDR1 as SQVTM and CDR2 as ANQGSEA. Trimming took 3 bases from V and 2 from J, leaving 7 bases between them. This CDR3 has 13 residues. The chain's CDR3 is CSVDRLNTGELFF. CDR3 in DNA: TGCAGCGTTGATAGGCTAAACACCGGGGAGCTGTTTTTT.

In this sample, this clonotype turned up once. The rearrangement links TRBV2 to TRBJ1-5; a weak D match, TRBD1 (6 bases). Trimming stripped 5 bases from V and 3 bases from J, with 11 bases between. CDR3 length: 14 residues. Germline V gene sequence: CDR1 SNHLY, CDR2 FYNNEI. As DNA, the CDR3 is TGTGCCAGCAGTCCGGACAGTTACAATCAGCCCCAGCATTTT. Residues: CASSPDSYNQPQHF.

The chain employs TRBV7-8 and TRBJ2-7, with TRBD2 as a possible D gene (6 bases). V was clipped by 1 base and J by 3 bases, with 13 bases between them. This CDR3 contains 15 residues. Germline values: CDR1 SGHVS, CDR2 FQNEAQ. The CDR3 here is CASSLGRGGSYEQYF. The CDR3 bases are TGTGCCAGCAGCTTAGGGAGGGGCGGCAGCTACGAGCAGTACTTC.

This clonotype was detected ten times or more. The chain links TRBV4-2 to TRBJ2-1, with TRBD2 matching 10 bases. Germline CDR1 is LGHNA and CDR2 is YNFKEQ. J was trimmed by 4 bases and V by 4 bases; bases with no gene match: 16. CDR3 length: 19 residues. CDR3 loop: CASSPSPPGLAYHYNEQFF. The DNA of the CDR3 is TGTGCCAGCAGCCCGTCCCCACCGGGACTAGCGTATCATTACAATGAGCAGTTCTTC.

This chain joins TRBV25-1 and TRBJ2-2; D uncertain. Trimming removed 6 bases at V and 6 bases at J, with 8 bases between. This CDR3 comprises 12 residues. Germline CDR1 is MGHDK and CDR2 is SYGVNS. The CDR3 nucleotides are TGTGCCAGCAGGGGTGGCGCCGGGGAGCTGTTTTTT. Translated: CASRGGAGELFF. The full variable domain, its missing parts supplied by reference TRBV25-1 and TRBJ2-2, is EADIYQTPRYLVIGTGKKITLECSQTMGHDKMYWYQQDPGMELHLIHYSYGVNSTEKGDLSSESTVSRIRTEHFPLTLESARPSHTSQYLCASRGGAGELFFGEGSRLTVL.

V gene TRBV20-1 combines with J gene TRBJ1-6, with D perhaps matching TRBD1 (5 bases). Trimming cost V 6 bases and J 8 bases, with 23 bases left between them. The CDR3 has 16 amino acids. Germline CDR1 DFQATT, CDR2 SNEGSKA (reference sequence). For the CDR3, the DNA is TGCAGTGCCCCGGGACCGGATTTTACCGACGATTCACCCCTCCACTTT. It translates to CSAPGPDFTDDSPLHF.

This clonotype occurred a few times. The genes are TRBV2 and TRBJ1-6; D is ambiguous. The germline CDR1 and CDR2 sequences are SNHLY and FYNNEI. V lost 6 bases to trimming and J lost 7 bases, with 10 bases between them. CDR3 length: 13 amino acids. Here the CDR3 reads CASSIAPNSPLHF. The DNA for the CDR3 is TGTGCCAGCAGCATAGCTCCAAATTCACCCCTCCACTTT.

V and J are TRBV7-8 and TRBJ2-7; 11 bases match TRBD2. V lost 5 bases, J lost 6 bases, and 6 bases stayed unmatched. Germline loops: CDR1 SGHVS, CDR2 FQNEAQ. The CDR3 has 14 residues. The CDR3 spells CASSPLAGAFEQYF. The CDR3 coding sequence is TGTGCCAGCAGCCCACTAGCGGGGGCGTTCGAGCAGTACTTC.

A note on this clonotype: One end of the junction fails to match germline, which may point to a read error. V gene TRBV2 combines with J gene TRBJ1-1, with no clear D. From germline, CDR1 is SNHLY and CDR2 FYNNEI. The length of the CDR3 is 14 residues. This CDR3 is CASGEPKMNTEAFF. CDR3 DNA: TGTGCCAGCGGTGAACCCAAAATGAACACTGAGGCTTTCTTT.

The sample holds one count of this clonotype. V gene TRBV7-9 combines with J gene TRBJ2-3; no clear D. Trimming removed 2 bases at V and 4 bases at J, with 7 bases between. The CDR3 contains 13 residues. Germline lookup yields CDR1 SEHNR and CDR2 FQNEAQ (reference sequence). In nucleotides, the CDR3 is TGTGCCAGCAGCTTACTCGCCTCAGATACGCAGTATTTT. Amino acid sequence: CASSLLASDTQYF.

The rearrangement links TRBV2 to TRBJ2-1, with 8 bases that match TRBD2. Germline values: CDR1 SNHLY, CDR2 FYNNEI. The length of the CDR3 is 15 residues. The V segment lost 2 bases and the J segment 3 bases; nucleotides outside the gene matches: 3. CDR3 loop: CASSEFSGVYNEQFF. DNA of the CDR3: TGTGCCAGCAGTGAATTTAGCGGGGTCTACAATGAGCAGTTCTTC.

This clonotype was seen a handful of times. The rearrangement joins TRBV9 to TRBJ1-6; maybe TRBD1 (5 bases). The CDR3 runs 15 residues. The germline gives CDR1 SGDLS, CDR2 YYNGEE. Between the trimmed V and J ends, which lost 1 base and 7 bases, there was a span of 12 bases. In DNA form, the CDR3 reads TGTGCCAGCAGCGTATCGGACACGGTCAATTCACCCCTCCACTTT. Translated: CASSVSDTVNSPLHF.

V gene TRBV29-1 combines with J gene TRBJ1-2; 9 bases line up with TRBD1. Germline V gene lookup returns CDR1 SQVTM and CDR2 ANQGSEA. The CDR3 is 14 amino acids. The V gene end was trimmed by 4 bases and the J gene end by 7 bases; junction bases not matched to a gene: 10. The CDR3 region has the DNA TGCAGCGTTGGTGGGAAACAGGGGGCGGTTGGCTACACCTTC. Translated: CSVGGKQGAVGYTF.

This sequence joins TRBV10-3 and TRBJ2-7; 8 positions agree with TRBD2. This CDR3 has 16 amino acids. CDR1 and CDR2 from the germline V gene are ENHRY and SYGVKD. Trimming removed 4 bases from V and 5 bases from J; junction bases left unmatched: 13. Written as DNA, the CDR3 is TGTGCCATCAGTGCGGTCATTGGGGGGACTAGAGACGAGCAGTACTTC. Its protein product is CAISAVIGGTRDEQYF.

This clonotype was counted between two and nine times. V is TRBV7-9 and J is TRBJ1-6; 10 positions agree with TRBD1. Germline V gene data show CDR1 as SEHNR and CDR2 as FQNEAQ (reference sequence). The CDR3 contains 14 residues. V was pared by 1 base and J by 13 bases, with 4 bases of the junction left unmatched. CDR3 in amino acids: CASSLVGTGDPLHF. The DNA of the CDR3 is TGTGCCAGCAGCTTAGTGGGGACAGGGGACCCCCTCCACTTT. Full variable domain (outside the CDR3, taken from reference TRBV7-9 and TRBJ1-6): DTGVSQNPRHKITKRGQNVTFRCDPISEHNRLYWYRQTLGQGPEFLTYFQNEAQLEKSRLLSDRFSAERPKGSFSTLEIQRTEQGDSAMYLCASSLVGTGDPLHFGNGTRLTVT.

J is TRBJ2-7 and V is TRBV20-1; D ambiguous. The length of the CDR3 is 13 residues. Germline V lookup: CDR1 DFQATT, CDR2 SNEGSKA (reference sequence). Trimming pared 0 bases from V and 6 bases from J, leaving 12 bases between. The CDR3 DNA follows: TGCAGTGCTAGAGACCCCGTTGGGGTCGAGCAGTACTTC. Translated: CSARDPVGVEQYF.

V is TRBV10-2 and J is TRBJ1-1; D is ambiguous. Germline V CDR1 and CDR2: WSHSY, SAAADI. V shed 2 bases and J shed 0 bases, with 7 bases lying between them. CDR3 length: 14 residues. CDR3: CASSEARLNTEAFF. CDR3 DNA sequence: TGCGCCAGCAGTGAGGCCAGGTTGAACACTGAAGCTTTCTTT.

Written as DNA, the CDR3 is TGTGCCAGCAGCTTCCCGCAGGGGGCGCGGGATGAAGCTTTCTTT. Translating it yields CASSFPQGARDEAFF. The V call is TRBV7-6, the J call TRBJ1-1; 8 bases match TRBD1. This CDR3 region has 15 residues. J lost 7 bases, V lost 3 bases, and 10 bases had no gene match. CDR1 is SGHVS and CDR2 is FNYEAQ in the germline V gene.

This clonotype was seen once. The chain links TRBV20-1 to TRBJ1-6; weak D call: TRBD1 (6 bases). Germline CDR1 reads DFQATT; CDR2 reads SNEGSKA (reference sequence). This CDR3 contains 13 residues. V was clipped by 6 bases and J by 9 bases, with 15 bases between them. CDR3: CSAPRTVGSPLHF. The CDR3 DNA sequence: TGCAGTGCACCCAGGACAGTCGGTTCACCCCTCCACTTT.

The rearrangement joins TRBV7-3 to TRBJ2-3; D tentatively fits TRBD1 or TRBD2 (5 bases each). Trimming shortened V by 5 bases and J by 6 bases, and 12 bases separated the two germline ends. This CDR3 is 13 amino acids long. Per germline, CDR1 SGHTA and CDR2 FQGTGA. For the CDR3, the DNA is TGTGCCAGCAGCACCAGAGGGGAGGATACGCAGTATTTT. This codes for CASSTRGEDTQYF. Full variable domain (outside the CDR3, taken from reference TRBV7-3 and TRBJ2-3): GAGVSQTPSNKVTEKGKYVELRCDPISGHTALYWYRQSLGQGPEFLIYFQGTGAADDSGLPNDRFFAVRPEGSVSTLKIQRTERGDSAVYLCASSTRGEDTQYFGPGTRLTVL.

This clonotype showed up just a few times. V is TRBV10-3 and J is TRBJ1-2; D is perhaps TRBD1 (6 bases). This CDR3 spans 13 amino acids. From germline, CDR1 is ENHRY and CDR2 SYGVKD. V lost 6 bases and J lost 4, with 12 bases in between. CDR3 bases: TGTGCCATCAGAGAAACAGGGCGCTATGGCTACACCTTC. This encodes CAIRETGRYGYTF.

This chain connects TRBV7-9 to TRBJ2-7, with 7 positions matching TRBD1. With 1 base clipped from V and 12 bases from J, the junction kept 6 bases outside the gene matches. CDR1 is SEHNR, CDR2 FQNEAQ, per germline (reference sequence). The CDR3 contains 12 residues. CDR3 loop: CASSLGGTVTYF. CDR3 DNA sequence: TGTGCCAGCAGCTTAGGGGGGACAGTGACGTACTTC.

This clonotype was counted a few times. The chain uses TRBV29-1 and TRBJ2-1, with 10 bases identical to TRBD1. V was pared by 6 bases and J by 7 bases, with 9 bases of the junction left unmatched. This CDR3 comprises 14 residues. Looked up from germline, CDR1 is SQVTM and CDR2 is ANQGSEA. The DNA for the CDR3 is TGCAGCGTCCGCGCAGGGGGACAGGGGAATGAGCAGTTCTTC. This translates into CSVRAGGQGNEQFF.

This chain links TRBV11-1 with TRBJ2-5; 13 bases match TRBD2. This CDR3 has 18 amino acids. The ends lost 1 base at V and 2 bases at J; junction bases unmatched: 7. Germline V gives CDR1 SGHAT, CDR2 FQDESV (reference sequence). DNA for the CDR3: TGTGCCAGCAGCTTAGGAACTAGCGGGAGGGCCTGGCAAGAGACCCAGTACTTC. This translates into CASSLGTSGRAWQETQYF.

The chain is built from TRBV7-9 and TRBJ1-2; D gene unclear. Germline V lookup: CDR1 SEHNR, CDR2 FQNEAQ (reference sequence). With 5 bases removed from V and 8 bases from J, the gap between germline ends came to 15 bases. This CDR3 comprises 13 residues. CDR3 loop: CASSPGLNGGYTF. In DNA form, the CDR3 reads TGTGCCAGCAGCCCTGGACTGAACGGGGGCTACACCTTC.

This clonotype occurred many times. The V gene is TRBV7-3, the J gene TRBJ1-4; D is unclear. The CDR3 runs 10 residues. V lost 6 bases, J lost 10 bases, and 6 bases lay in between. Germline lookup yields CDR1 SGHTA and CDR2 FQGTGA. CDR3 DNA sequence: TGTGCCAGCAGTAGACCAAAACTGTTTTTT. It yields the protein CASSRPKLFF. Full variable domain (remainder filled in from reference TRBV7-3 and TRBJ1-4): GAGVSQTPSNKVTEKGKYVELRCDPISGHTALYWYRQSLGQGPEFLIYFQGTGAADDSGLPNDRFFAVRPEGSVSTLKIQRTERGDSAVYLCASSRPKLFFGSGTQLSVL.

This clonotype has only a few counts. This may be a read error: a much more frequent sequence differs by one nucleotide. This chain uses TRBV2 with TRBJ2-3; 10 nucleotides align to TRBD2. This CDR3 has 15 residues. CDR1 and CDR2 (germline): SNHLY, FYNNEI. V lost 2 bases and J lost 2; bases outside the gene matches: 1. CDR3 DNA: TGTGCCAGCAGTGAACTAGCGGGGGACACAGATACGCAGTATTTT. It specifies CASSELAGDTDTQYF.